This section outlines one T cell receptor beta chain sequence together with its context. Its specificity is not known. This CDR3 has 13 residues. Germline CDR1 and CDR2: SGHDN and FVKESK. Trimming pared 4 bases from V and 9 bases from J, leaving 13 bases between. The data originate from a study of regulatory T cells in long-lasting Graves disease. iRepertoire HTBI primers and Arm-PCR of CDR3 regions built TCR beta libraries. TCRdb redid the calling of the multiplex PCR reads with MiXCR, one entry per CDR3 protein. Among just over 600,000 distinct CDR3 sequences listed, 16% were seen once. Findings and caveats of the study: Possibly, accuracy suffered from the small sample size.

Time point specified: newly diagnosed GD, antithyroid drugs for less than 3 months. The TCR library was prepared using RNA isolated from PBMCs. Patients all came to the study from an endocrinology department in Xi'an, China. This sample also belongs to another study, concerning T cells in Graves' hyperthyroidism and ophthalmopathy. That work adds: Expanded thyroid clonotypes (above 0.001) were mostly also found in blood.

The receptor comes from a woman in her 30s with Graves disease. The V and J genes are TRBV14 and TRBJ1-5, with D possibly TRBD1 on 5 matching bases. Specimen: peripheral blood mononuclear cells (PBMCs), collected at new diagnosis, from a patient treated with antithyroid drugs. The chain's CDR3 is CASSPTALGPQHF. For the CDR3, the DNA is TGTGCCAGCAGCCCGACAGCGCTAGGGCCCCAGCATTTT.